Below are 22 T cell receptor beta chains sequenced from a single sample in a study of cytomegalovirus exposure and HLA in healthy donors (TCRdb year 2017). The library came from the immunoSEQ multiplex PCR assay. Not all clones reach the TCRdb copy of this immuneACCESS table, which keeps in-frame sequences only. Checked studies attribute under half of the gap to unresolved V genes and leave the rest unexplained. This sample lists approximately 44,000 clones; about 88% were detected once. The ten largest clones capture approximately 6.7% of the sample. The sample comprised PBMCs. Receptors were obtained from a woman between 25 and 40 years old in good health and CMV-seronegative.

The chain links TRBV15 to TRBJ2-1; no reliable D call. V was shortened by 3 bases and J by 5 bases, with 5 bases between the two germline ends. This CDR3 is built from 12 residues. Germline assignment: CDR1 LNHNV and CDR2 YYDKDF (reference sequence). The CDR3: CATSRRNNEQFF. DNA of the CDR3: TGTGCCACCAGCAGGCGGAACAATGAGCAGTTCTTC. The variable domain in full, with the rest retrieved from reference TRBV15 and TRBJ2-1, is DAMVIQNPRYQVTQFGKPVTLSCSQTLNHNVMYWYQQKSSQAPKLLFHYYDKDFNNEADTPDNFQSRRPNTSFCFLDIRSPGLGDTAMYLCATSRRNNEQFFGPGTRLTVL.

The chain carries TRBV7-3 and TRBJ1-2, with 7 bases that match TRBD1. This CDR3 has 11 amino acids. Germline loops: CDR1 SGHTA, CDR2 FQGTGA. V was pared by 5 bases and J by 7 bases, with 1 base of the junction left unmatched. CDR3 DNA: TGTGCCAGCAGCGACAGGGCTGGCTACACCTTC. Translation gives CASSDRAGYTF.

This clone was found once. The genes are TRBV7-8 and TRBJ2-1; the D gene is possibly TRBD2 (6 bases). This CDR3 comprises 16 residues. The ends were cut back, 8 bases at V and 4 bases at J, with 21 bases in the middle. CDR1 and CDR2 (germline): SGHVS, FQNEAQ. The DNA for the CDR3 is TGTGCCAGCTTCCGCACCAGACTAGACCCGTACAATGAGCAGTTCTTC. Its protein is CASFRTRLDPYNEQFF.

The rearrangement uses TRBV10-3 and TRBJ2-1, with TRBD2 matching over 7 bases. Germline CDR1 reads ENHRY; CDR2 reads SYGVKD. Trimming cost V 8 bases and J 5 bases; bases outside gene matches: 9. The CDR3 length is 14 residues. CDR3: CAIGGGMVNNEQFF. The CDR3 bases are TGTGCCATCGGGGGGGGTATGGTTAACAATGAGCAGTTCTTC.

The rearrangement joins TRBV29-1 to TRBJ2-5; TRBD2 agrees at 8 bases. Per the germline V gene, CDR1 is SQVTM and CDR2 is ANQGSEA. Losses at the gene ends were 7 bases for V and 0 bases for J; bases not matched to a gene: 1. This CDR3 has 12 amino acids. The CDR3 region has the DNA TGCAGCGGCGGGGGGTACCAAGAGACCCAGTACTTC. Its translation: CSGGGYQETQYF.

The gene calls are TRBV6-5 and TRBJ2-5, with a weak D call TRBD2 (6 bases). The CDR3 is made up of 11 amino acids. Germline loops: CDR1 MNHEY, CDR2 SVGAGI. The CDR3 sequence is CAGGTRETQYF. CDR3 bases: TGTGCTGGGGGGACCAGAGAGACCCAGTACTTC.

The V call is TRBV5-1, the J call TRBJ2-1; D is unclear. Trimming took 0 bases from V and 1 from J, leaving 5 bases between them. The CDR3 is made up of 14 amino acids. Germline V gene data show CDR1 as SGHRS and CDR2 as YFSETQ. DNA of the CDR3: TGCGCCAGCAGCTTGGACAGATCCTACAATGAGCAGTTCTTC. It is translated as CASSLDRSYNEQFF.

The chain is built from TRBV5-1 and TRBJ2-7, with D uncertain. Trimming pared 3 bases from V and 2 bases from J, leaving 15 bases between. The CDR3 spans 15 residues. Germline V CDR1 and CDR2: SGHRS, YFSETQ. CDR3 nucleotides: TGCGCCAGCAGCTCCGGTTCCTCAGGCGCCTACGAGCAGTACTTC. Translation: CASSSGSSGAYEQYF.

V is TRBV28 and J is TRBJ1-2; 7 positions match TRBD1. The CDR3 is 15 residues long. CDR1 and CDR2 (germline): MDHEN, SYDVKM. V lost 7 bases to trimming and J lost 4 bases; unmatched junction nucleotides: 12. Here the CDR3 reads CASTQTRQGGYGYTF. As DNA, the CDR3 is TGTGCCAGCACCCAAACCCGACAGGGTGGCTATGGCTACACCTTC.

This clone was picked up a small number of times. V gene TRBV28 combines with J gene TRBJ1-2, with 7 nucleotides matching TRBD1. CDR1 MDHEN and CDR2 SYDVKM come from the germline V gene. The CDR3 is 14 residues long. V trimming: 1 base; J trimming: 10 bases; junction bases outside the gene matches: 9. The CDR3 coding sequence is TGTGCCAGCAGTTTATCCCGGGACAGCGTATTCTACACCTTC. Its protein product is CASSLSRDSVFYTF.

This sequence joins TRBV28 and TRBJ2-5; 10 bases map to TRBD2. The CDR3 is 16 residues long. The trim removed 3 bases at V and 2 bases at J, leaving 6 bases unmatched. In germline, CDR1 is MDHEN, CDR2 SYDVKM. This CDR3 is CASSFGEAGGQETQYF. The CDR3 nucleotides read TGTGCCAGCAGTTTTGGGGAAGCGGGAGGGCAAGAGACCCAGTACTTC.

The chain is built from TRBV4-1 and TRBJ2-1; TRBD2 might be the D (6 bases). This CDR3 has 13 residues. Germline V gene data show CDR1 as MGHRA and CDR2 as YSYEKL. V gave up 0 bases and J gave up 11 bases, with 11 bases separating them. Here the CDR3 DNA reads TGCGCCAGCAGCCAAGAATTACGGGAGAAGCAGTTCTTC. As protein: CASSQELREKQFF.

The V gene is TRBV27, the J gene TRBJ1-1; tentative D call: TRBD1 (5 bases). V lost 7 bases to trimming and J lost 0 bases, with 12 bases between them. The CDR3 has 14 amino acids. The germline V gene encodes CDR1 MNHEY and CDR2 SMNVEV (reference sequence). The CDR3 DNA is TGTGCCAGCAAGGGGTCTTCCATGAACACTGAAGCTTTCTTT. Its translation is CASKGSSMNTEAFF.

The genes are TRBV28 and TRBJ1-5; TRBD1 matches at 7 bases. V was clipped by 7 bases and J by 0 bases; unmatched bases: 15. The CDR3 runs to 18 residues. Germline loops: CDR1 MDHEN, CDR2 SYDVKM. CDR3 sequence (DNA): TGTGCCAGCACCCCAATAACGTATAGGGGGCCTAGCAATCAGCCCCAGCATTTT. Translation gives CASTPITYRGPSNQPQHF.

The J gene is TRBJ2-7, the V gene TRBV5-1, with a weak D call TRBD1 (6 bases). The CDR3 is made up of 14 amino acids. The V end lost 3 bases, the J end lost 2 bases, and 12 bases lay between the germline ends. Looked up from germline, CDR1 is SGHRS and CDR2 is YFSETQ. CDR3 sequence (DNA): TGCGCCAGCAGCTCACCGGACAGTCCCTACGAGCAGTACTTC. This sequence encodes CASSSPDSPYEQYF.

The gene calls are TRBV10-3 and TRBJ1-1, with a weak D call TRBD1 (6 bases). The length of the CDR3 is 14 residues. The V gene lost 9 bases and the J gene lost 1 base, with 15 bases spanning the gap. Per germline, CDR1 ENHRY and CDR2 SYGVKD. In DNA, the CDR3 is TGTGCCATTCGGACAGACAACCGGAACACTGAAGCTTTCTTT. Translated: CAIRTDNRNTEAFF.

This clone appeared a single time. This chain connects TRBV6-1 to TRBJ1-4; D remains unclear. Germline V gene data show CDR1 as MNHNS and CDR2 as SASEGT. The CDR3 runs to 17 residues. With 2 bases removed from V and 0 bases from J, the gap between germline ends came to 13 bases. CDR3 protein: CASSEFNSLATNEKLFF. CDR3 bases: TGTGCCAGCAGTGAATTCAACTCCCTCGCAACTAATGAAAAACTGTTTTTT.

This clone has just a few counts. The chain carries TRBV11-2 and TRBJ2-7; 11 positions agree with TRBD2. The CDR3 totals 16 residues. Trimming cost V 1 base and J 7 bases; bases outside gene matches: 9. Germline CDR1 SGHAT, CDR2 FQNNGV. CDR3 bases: TGTGCCAGCAGCTTAGGTCAGGGACTAGCGGATGGGGAGCAGTACTTC. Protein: CASSLGQGLADGEQYF. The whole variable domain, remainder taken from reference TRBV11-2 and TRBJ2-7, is EAGVAQSPRYKIIEKRQSVAFWCNPISGHATLYWYQQILGQGPKLLIQFQNNGVVDDSQLPKDRFSAERLKGVDSTLKIQPAKLEDSAVYLCASSLGQGLADGEQYFGPGTRLTVT.

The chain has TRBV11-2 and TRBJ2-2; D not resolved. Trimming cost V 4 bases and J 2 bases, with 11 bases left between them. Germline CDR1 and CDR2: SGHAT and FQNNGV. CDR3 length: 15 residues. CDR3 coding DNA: TGTGCCAGCAGCTCTTTGAGAGGAAACACCGGGGAGCTGTTTTTT. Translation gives CASSSLRGNTGELFF.

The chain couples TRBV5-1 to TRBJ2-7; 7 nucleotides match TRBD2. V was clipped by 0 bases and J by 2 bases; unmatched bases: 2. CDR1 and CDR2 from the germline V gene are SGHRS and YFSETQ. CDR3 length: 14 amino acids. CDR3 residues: CASSLGAGAYEQYF. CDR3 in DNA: TGCGCCAGCAGCTTGGGGGCGGGAGCCTACGAGCAGTACTTC.

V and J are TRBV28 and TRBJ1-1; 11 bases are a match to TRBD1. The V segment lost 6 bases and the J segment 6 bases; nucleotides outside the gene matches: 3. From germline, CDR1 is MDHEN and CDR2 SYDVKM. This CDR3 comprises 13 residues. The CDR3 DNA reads TGTGCCAGCAGGGGACAGGGGGGACCTGAAGCTTTCTTT. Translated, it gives CASRGQGGPEAFF.

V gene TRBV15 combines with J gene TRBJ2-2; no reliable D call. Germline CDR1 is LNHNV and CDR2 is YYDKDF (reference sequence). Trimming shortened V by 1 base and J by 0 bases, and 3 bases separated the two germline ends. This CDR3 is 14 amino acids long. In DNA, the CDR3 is TGTGCCACCAGCAGAGCTACGAACACCGGGGAGCTGTTTTTT. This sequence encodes CATSRATNTGELFF.